Given below is one TCR beta chain in context. The antigen remains unidentified. The data derive from a study of T cell repertoires in cytomegalovirus infection. Overall study context: Indications came from public TCR beta signatures; they pointed to CMV infection and to a matching HLA type.

CDR1 and CDR2 (germline): MNHNY, SVGAGI (reference sequence). Trimming stripped 7 bases from V and 5 bases from J, with 18 bases between. The CDR3 consists of 16 residues. TCRdb recomputed calls from the reads with MiXCR, one row per CDR3 protein. The sample holds 200,000 to 250,000 distinct CDR3 sequences; about 7% are singletons and the top ten take around 6.9%. Notes on the study in general: Dominant in the ex vivo response were TCR beta clonotypes restricted by HLA-C and specific for CMV. Pooled public TCR beta family frequency picked out CMV carriers with the relevant HLA.

V and J are TRBV6-6 and TRBJ1-6, with D unresolved. The TCR sequence derives from a human donor in good health (CMV status not recorded). Some clones in this sample may be carry-over from other donors' samples. The sequenced sample consisted of PBMCs. CDR3 nucleotide sequence: TGTGCCAGCAAACCTCTCGAAACCTTCGATAATTCACCCCTCCACTTT. It specifies CASKPLETFDNSPLHF.